This T cell receptor beta chain was obtained from a study of T cell responses to AZD1222 COVID-19 vaccine (dated by TCRdb to about 2021). For context, the study as a whole: TCR sequencing was performed for about 250 trial participants, of whom around 200 were given two doses of AZD1222 and around 25 were given two doses of MenACWY control vaccine. Enrollment into the trials was organized by age into subgroups of 18-55, 56-69 and 70-plus years, and those subgroups contained approximately 150, 30 and 60 TCR-sequenced participants, respectively.

The germline V gene sets CDR1 to SGHRS and CDR2 to YFSETQ. Taken from cysteine to phenylalanine, the CDR3 has 12 residues. Here the CDR3 DNA is all that survives: 36 bases in frame from base 1. Deletion took 2 bases off V and 1 base off J, with a span of 3 bases between the germline ends. The CDR3 regions of human TCRbeta chains were analyzed by immunosequencing. As for the authors' bioinformatics: TCRs in the repertoires were compared against a reference library of SARS-CoV-2-specific TCRs that had been generated with the MIRA antigen-specificity platform. Breadth was defined as the fraction of unique TCRs that were SARS-CoV-2-associated. Depth was defined as the fraction of total T cells that were SARS-CoV-2-associated. Using the MIRA data, every spike-specific TCR was mapped to the spike region that the TCR reacted to and assigned to either a CD4 or a CD8 class. Log10-transformed breadth and depth values were compared by one-way ANOVA with Sidak's multiple comparisons tests. The source is immuneACCESS, and TCRdb retained only in-frame sequences with V and J called. Part of the clones is not carried over; for the studies checked, unresolved V genes explain less than half of this, and the remainder is unexplained. That table furnishes V, J and clone size, whereas the DNA furnished D and trimming. The sample has 90,000 or so clones on record, 70% to 90% of them singletons. Jointly, the top ten make up more than 5% of the sample.

The sample's time point, from its label and the paper: about 28 days (+/-7) after the second vaccine dose. AZD1222 recipients with second doses at about 4 weeks or about 12 weeks were pooled, because spike-specific TCR depth and breadth did not differ between schedules. Vaccinee samples came from UK trials COV001 and COV002, including a single-blind randomized controlled phase 2/3 trial of AZD1222 (ChAdOx1 nCoV-19) in healthy adults. Trial participant PBMC samples were collected at day 0 and day 28 after the second dose for TCRbeta chain sequencing. Findings and caveats that apply to the study as a whole: Conclusions about previously exposed vaccinees were limited because only five to seven AZD1222 recipients were SARS-CoV-2 seropositive at baseline. After two AZD1222 doses, both the breadth and the depth of spike-specific TCRs were significantly higher than at day 0 and than in MenACWY recipients. Vaccine-associated CD4 TCRs spanned the whole spike protein, with dominant responses in regions 160-218 and 743-854. Participants were mostly white British and included more females than males, and it was suggested by the authors that clonal diversity may have been underestimated. Reportedly, almost half of the unique spike-specific TCRs recognized epitopes lying outside the regions that are mutated in the B.1.351 and B.1.1.7 variants. In the small 56-69-year group, the increase in depth fell short of significance, most likely because of low power. Because no samples from the day 14 peak response were available, repertoires could be characterized only after the peak T cell response.

Comment on this clone: Its antigen target is currently unknown. One base away there is no much larger clone; base qualities are not given.

The chain couples TRBV5-1 to TRBJ1-1, with the D gene not confidently named. The source material was peripheral blood, sampled 28 days after the second AZD1222 dose. The TCR originated in an adult who received the AZD1222 COVID-19 vaccine. The CDR3 region reads CASSLANTEAFF. The DNA sequence is TGCGCCAGCAGCTTAGCGAACACTGAAGCTTTCTTT.